This T cell receptor beta chain was identified during a study of CD8+ T cells in alopecia areata. On the study more broadly: Patients received oral tofacitinib, 5 to 10 mg twice daily, for moderate-to-severe alopecia areata.

As concerns this clone: What it recognizes is unknown.

The sequencing template was cDNA reverse transcribed from extracted RNA. The assay was immunoSEQ multiplex PCR, and TCRdb's table has in-frame clones only and misses some. The sample consists of 110,000 to 150,000 clones, about 60% of them appearing once. Whole-study findings and limits: Higher clonality and more expanded CD8+ clones appeared in lesional than normal scalp.

V dropped 5 bases and J dropped 0 bases, with 11 bases sitting between them. This CDR3 comprises 15 residues. The V gene's germline CDR1 is SGHTA and CDR2 FQGNSA. The source was CD4+ T cells sorted from blood, collected at week 0. This TCR was sampled from a human donor with alopecia areata. The chain employs TRBV7-2 and TRBJ1-5; tentative D call: TRBD1 (6 bases). The CDR3 bases are TGTGCCAGCAGCCCAAGGGGGAGTAGCAATCAGCCCCAGCATTTT. This sequence encodes CASSPRGSSNQPQHF.